This T cell receptor beta chain was documented in a study of blood T cell repertoires in COVID-19. Trimming took 1 base from V and 5 from J; bases not matched to a gene: 12. CDR3 length: 17 residues. Germline assignment: CDR1 LGHNA and CDR2 YSLEER. Original data processing: Quantification of nucleated cells was approximated via reference gene primer amplification. The assay was immunoSEQ multiplex PCR, and TCRdb's table has in-frame clones only and misses some. That table furnishes V, J and clone size, whereas the DNA furnished D and trimming. The data hold about 240,000 clones, with roughly 80% observed a single time.

This rearrangement joins TRBV4-3 to TRBJ2-3, with 7 bases lining up with TRBD2. The TCR was taken from a woman between 18 and 29 years old with acute or convalescent COVID-19. The specimen was peripheral blood. The CDR3 loop is CASSQGFLTSGGDTQYF. In DNA, the CDR3 is TGCGCCAGCAGCCAAGGGTTTCTAACGTCGGGGGGAGATACGCAGTATTTT.